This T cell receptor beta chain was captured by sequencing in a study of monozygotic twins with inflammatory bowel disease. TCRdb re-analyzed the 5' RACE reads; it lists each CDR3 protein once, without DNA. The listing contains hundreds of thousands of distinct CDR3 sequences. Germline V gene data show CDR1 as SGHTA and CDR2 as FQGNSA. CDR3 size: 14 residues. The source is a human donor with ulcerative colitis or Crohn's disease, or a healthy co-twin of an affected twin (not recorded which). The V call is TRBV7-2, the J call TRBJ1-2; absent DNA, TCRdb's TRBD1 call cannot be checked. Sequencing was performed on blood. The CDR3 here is CASSSGTTNYGYTF. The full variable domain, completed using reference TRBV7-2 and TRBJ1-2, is GAGVSQSPSNKVTEKGKDVELRCDPISGHTALYWYRQSLGQGLEFLIYFQGNSAPDKSGLPSDRFSAERTGGSVSTLTIQRTQQEDSAVYLCASSSGTTNYGYTFGSGTRLTVV.